This record looks at one TCR beta chain sequence and its context. Its antigen is currently unknown. Germline V gene data show CDR1 as SEHNR and CDR2 as FQNEAQ (reference sequence). The CDR3 is made up of 15 amino acids. V lost 4 bases, J lost 2 bases, and 7 bases stayed unmatched. The entry originates in a study of long-term antiretroviral therapy in people with HIV. Regarding the study as a whole: HIV repertoire CDR3 lengths ranged less widely than those of controls.

Survey level was the resolution at which the v3.0 immunoSEQ assay ran. The method was immunoSEQ multiplex PCR; TCRdb's version includes in-frame clones alone and lacks a portion of them. The sample carries roughly 28,000 clones, approximately 93% recorded once. No fewer than two post-ART and no fewer than one pre-ART PBMC samples existed for each donor. People in the study who had HIV all got their treatment in the United States. Sequences were derived from unsorted PBMCs, sampled 6.2 years after starting antiretroviral therapy. V gene TRBV7-9 combines with J gene TRBJ2-7; 8 bases agree with TRBD1. This TCR came from a man aged 40-55 years with HIV. The CDR3 reads CASSSRDRSAYEQYF. CDR3 nucleotides: TGTGCCAGCAGCTCGCGGGACAGGAGCGCCTACGAGCAGTACTTC. The whole variable domain, filled in from reference TRBV7-9 and TRBJ2-7, reads DTGVSQNPRHKITKRGQNVTFRCDPISEHNRLYWYRQTLGQGPEFLTYFQNEAQLEKSRLLSDRFSAERPKGSFSTLEIQRTEQGDSAMYLCASSSRDRSAYEQYFGPGTRLTVT.